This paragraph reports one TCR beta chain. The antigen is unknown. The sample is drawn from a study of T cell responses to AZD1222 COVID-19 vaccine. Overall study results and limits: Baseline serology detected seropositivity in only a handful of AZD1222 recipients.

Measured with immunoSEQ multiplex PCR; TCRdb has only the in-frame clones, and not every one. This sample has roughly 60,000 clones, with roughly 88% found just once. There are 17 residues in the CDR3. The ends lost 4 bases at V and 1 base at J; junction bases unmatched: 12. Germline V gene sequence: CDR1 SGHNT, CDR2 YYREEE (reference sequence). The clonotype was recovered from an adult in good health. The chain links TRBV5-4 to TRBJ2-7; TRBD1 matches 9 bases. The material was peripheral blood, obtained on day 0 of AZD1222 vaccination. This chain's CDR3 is CASSRRSGTGTSYEQYV. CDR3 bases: TGTGCCAGCAGCCGCCGGTCGGGGACAGGGACTTCCTACGAGCAGTACGTC.